The rows below give T cell receptor beta chains drawn from one sample of a study of blood T cell repertoires in COVID-19. Clones were read by immunoSEQ multiplex PCR, and TCRdb kept only the in-frame ones, dropping some. The data hold about 270,000 clones, with about 81% observed a single time. The sequenced sample consisted of peripheral blood. The receptors were gathered from a human donor with COVID-19, enrolled during active disease. The donor label of this sample is uncertain. CDR3s include the opening cysteine and the closing phenylalanine or tryptophan. The D gene is left open where the match is weak. Only some rows state a clone size, as once, few, many or a class for expanded clones.

d_call	cdr3_length	v_call	j_call	clone_size	cdr3_aa	cdr3_nt
NA	14	TRBV3-1/TRBV3-2	TRBJ2-1	NA	CASSQDWSYNEQFF	TGTGCCAGCAGCCAAGATTGGAGTTACAATGAGCAGTTCTTC
NA	15	TRBV5-6	TRBJ1-1	few	CASSLLSGVGTEAFF	TGTGCCAGCAGCTTGTTAAGCGGGGTAGGCACTGAAGCTTTCTTT
TRBD2	16	TRBV5-1	TRBJ2-1	NA	CASSLVSGTYYNEQFF	TGCGCCAGCAGCCTGGTGAGCGGGACTTACTACAATGAGCAGTTCTTC
TRBD1	12	TRBV6-5	TRBJ2-3	NA	CASSIRTGQKYF	TGTGCCAGCAGCATTCGGACAGGGCAGAAGTATTTT
TRBD1	23	TRBV28	TRBJ1-3	NA	CASSLRLWAPWGQGNISGNTIYF	TGTGCCAGCAGTTTAAGGTTGTGGGCTCCATGGGGACAGGGGAATATCTCTGGAAACACCATATATTTT
TRBD1	12	TRBV24-1	TRBJ1-2	NA	CATSRGIGSYTF	TGTGCCACCTCCAGGGGGATCGGGAGCTACACCTTC
TRBD2	16	TRBV19	TRBJ2-3	NA	CASSPLLAGVSDTQYF	TGTGCCAGCAGCCCCCTCCTAGCGGGAGTGTCAGATACGCAGTATTTT
NA	15	TRBV11-1	TRBJ1-1	NA	CASSLVQGSVTEAFF	TGTGCCAGCAGCTTAGTTCAGGGGTCGGTCACTGAAGCTTTCTTT
NA	13	TRBV4-3	TRBJ1-5	once	CASSLGRDQPQHF	TGCGCCAGCAGCCTCGGGAGAGATCAGCCCCAGCATTTT
TRBD2	21	TRBV9	TRBJ2-3	NA	CASSKYTGLVAGALDTDTQYF	TGTGCCAGCAGCAAGTACACTGGGTTGGTAGCGGGAGCCCTCGACACAGATACGCAGTATTTT
TRBD2	19	TRBV27	TRBJ2-1	NA	CASSLPTSGRFYSYNEQFF	TGTGCCAGCAGCCTACCGACTAGCGGGAGGTTCTATTCCTACAATGAGCAGTTCTTC
NA	13	TRBV19	TRBJ1-2	NA	CASSIQRPGGYTF	TGTGCCAGTAGTATCCAGAGGCCGGGGGGCTACACCTTC
NA	15	TRBV27	TRBJ2-7	NA	CASSLSTAEPYEQYF	TGTGCCAGCAGTTTATCGACGGCGGAACCCTACGAGCAGTACTTC
TRBD2	16	TRBV20-1	TRBJ2-5	NA	CSASGGFLAGAETQYF	TGCAGTGCTAGTGGGGGTTTCCTAGCGGGAGCAGAGACCCAGTACTTC
NA	19	TRBV7-2	TRBJ2-5	NA	CASSLEGWFRQGIGETQYF	TGTGCCAGCAGCTTAGAAGGCTGGTTTCGGCAGGGGATCGGGGAGACCCAGTACTTC
TRBD1	16	TRBV11-3	TRBJ2-1	NA	CASSLGGQGSYNEQFF	TGTGCCAGCAGCTTAGGGGGACAGGGGTCCTACAATGAGCAGTTCTTC
TRBD2	15	TRBV6-5	TRBJ2-7	NA	CASNPSGKATYEQYF	TGTGCCAGCAACCCTAGCGGGAAGGCGACCTACGAGCAGTACTTC